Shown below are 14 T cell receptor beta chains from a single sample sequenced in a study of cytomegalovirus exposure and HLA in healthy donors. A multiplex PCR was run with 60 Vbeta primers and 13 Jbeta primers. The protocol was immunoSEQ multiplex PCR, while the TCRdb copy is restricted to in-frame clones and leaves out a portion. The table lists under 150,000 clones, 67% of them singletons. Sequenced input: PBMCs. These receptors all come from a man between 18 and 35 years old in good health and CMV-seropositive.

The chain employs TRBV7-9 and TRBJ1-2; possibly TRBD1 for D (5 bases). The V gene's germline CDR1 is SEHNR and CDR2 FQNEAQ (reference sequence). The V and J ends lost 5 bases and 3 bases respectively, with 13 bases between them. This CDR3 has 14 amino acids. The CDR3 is CASSPGTGDYGYTF. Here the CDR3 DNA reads TGTGCCAGCAGCCCCGGGACGGGAGACTATGGCTACACCTTC.

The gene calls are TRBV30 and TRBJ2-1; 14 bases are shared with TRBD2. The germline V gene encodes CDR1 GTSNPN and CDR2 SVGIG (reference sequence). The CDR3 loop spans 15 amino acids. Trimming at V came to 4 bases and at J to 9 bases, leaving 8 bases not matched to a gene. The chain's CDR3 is CAWTAGTSGGTEQFF. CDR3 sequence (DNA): TGTGCCTGGACCGCCGGGACTAGCGGGGGCACTGAGCAGTTCTTC.

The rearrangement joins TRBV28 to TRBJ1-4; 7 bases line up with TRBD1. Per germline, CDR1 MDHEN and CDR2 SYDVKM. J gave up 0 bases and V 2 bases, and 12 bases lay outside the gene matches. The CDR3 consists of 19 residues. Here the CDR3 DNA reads TGTGCCAGCAGTTTACGCCCCCGGGACAGAAGTGCAACTAATGAAAAACTGTTTTTT. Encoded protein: CASSLRPRDRSATNEKLFF.

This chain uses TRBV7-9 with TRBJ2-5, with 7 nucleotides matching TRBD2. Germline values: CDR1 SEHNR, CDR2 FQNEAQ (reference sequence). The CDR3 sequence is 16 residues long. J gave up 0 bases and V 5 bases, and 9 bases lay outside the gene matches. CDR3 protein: CASSPMRELYQETQYF. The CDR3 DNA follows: TGTGCCAGCAGCCCTATGCGGGAGCTGTACCAAGAGACCCAGTACTTC.

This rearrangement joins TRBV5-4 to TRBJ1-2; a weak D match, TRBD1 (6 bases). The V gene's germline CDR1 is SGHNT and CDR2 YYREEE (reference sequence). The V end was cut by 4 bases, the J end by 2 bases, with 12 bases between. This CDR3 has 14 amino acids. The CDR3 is CASSAATGNYGYTF. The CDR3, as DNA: TGTGCCAGCAGCGCGGCTACAGGGAACTATGGCTACACCTTC.

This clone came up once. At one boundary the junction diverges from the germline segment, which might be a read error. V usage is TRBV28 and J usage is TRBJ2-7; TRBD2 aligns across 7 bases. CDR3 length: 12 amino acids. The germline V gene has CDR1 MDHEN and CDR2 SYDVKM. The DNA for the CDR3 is TGTGCCAGCAGTCCGAACCAGGGCGGGAGTGACTTC. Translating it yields CASSPNQGGSDF.

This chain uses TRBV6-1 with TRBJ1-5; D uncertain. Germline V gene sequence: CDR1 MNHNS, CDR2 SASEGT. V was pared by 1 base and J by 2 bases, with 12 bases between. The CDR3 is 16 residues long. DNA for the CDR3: TGTGCCAGCAGTGAAGAGATGAGTATGGGCAATCAGCCCCAGCATTTT. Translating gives CASSEEMSMGNQPQHF.

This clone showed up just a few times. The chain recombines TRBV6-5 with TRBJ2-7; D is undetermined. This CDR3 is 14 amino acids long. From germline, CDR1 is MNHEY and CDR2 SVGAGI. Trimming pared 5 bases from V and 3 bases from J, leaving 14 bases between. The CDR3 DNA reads TGTGCCAGCAGTGAATTTCTGTCAGACTACGAGCAGTACGTC. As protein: CASSEFLSDYEQYV.

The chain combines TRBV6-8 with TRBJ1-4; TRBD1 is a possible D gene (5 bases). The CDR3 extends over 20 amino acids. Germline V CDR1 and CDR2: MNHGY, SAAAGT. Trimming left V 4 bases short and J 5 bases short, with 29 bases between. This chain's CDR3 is CASSSGGCYWRRAQNEKLFF. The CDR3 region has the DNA TGTGCCAGCAGTTCGGGGGGTTGTTACTGGAGACGGGCCCAAAATGAAAAACTGTTTTTT.

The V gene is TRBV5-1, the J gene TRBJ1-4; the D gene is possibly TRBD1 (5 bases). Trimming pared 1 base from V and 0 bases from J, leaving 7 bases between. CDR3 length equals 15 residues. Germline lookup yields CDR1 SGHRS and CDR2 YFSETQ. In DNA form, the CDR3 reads TGCGCCAGCAGCTTGCAGGGATCAACTAATGAAAAACTGTTTTTT. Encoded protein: CASSLQGSTNEKLFF.

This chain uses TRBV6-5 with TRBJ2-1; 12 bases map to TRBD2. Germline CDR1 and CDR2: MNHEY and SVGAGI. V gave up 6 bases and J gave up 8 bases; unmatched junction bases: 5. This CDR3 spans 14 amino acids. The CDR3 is CASRRGLAGYEQFF. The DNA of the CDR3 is TGTGCCAGCAGGAGGGGACTAGCGGGTTATGAGCAGTTCTTC.

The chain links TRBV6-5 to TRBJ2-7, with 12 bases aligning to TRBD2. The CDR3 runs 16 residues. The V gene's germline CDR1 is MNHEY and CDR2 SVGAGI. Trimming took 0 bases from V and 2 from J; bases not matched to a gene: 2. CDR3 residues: CASSYSRLAGAYEQYF. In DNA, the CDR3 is TGTGCCAGCAGTTACTCCCGACTAGCGGGAGCCTACGAGCAGTACTTC.

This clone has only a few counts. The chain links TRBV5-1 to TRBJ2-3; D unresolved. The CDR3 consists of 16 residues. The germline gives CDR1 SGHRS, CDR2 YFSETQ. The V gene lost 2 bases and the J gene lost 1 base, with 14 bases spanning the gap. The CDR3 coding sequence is TGCGCCAGCAGCTTCTCGTGGCCCTCCGGCACAGATACGCAGTATTTT. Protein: CASSFSWPSGTDTQYF.

The CDR3 loop is CAWKGFRGAPDTQYF. CDR3 bases: TGTGCCTGGAAGGGGTTCCGGGGGGCCCCGGATACGCAGTATTTT. The V gene is TRBV30, the J gene TRBJ2-3; D possibly corresponds to TRBD2 (7 bases). The germline V gene has CDR1 GTSNPN and CDR2 SVGIG (reference sequence). The CDR3 extends over 15 amino acids. Trimming left V 4 bases short and J 6 bases short, with 20 bases between.